This T cell receptor (beta chain) comes out of a study of blood T cell repertoires in COVID-19. The overall study: The United States, Italy and Spain provided the acute and convalescent COVID-19 samples. Sample material is recorded as cDNA or gDNA derived from T cells, B-cell-depleted T cells, or PBMCs.

In the authors' methods: Amplification with reference gene primers provided the estimates of nucleated cell counts. Assay: immunoSEQ multiplex PCR; the TCRdb copy retains only in-frame clones and omits some. V, J and clone size derive from that table, while D and trimming were established from the DNA sequence. The repertoire includes some 130,000 clones, more than 70% of them detected once, and roughly 4% sits in the top ten. Per germline, CDR1 SNHLY and CDR2 FYNNEI. V gave up 11 bases and J gave up 2 bases; unmatched junction bases: 9. The CDR3 totals 16 residues. Judged by abundance, this clone is medium-sized (0.01 to 0.1%).

This sequence joins TRBV2 and TRBJ2-2; 12 positions agree with TRBD1. This TCR was sampled from a human donor in a cohort sampled during active COVID-19. Sequencing was done on a sample of peripheral blood. CDR3 sequence reads: CAGRDRGLLNTGELFF. CDR3 coding DNA: TGTGCCGGCCGGGACAGGGGGCTTCTTAACACCGGGGAGCTGTTTTTT. The full variable domain, its missing parts supplied by reference TRBV2 and TRBJ2-2, is EPEVTQTPSHQVTQMGQEVILRCVPISNHLYFYWYRQILGQKVEFLVSFYNNEISEKSEIFDDQFSVERPDGSNFTLKIRSTKLEDSAMYFCAGRDRGLLNTGELFFGEGSRLTVL.